The 23 T cell receptor beta chains in this list originate from one sample, sequenced in a study of cytomegalovirus exposure and HLA in healthy donors. Amplification used 60 Vbeta primers and 13 Jbeta primers. The table came from immunoSEQ multiplex PCR; TCRdb's copy has only in-frame clones and leaves some out. The sample holds approximately 120,000 clones, 85% seen once. The sample taken for sequencing was PBMCs. The receptors shown here come from a woman aged 25 to 39 in good health and CMV-seropositive.

The chain carries TRBV5-8 and TRBJ1-5, with D maybe TRBD1 (5 bases). Germline V gene data show CDR1 as SGHTS and CDR2 as YDEGEE. The CDR3 runs 12 residues. The V gene lost 4 bases and the J gene lost 6 bases, with 8 bases spanning the gap. CDR3 amino acids: CASSPRVQPQHF. CDR3 DNA sequence: TGTGCCAGCAGCCCCAGGGTTCAGCCCCAGCATTTT.

This clone was detected once. V usage is TRBV28 and J usage is TRBJ1-2; maybe TRBD1 (6 bases). CDR1 is MDHEN and CDR2 is SYDVKM in the germline V gene. This CDR3 is built from 13 residues. V gave up 7 bases and J gave up 4 bases, with 13 bases separating them. The CDR3, as DNA: TGTGCCAGCACCAACAGGGCCCGCTATGGCTACACCTTC. As protein: CASTNRARYGYTF.

The genes are TRBV19 and TRBJ1-2; D gene unclear. V lost 10 bases and J lost 7, with 22 bases in between. The CDR3 consists of 14 residues. CDR1 is LNHDA, CDR2 SQIVND, per germline (reference sequence). Here the CDR3 reads CATRSRSAVSGYTF. For the CDR3, the DNA is TGTGCCACCCGGAGTAGGTCGGCGGTCTCTGGCTACACCTTC.

The chain joins TRBV5-8 to TRBJ1-3, with a weak D call TRBD1 (5 bases). CDR1 SGHTS and CDR2 YDEGEE come from the germline V gene. The CDR3 contains 13 residues. Trimming stripped 4 bases from V and 3 bases from J, with 8 bases between. The CDR3 reads CASSPGGGNTIYF. Here the CDR3 DNA reads TGTGCCAGCAGCCCCGGGGGTGGAAACACCATATATTTT. The full variable domain, its missing parts supplied by reference TRBV5-8 and TRBJ1-3, is EAGVTQSPTHLIKTRGQQATLRCSPISGHTSVYWYQQALGLGLQFLLWYDEGEERNRGNFPPRFSGRQFPNYSSELNVNALELEDSALYLCASSPGGGNTIYFGEGSWLTVV.

V usage is TRBV27 and J usage is TRBJ2-5; 9 nucleotides line up with TRBD1. The CDR3 runs 15 residues. CDR1 is MNHEY and CDR2 is SMNVEV in the germline V gene (reference sequence). J gave up 3 bases and V 5 bases, and 7 bases lay outside the gene matches. For the CDR3, the DNA is TGTGCCAGCAGTCCGAGAACAGGGGGCGAAGAGACCCAGTACTTC. This translates into CASSPRTGGEETQYF.

V is TRBV5-4 and J is TRBJ2-1, with 10 bases matching TRBD2. Trimming took 1 base from V and 7 from J; bases not matched to a gene: 5. Germline CDR1 and CDR2: SGHNT and YYREEE (reference sequence). The CDR3 has 15 amino acids. CDR3 residues: CASSLRSGGGNEQFF. The CDR3 region has the DNA TGTGCCAGCAGCTTGCGGAGCGGGGGGGGAAATGAGCAGTTCTTC.

The chain joins TRBV27 to TRBJ1-2, with TRBD1 matching over 7 bases. The CDR3 consists of 13 residues. Trimming cost V 0 bases and J 8 bases; bases outside gene matches: 3. Per germline, CDR1 MNHEY and CDR2 SMNVEV (reference sequence). The CDR3 DNA is TGTGCCAGCAGTTTATCAACAGGGGCCGGCTACACCTTC. Its translation is CASSLSTGAGYTF.

The chain recombines TRBV6-6 with TRBJ2-1, with 8 bases that match TRBD2. The CDR3 is made up of 14 amino acids. Germline values: CDR1 MNHNY, CDR2 SVGAGI (reference sequence). V trimming: 7 bases; J trimming: 4 bases; junction bases outside the gene matches: 6. The CDR3 DNA follows: TGTGCCAGCACCCTACTAGCGGAGTACAATGAGCAGTTCTTC. As protein: CASTLLAEYNEQFF.

The chain links TRBV19 to TRBJ1-5, with D perhaps matching TRBD1 (5 bases). Trimming removed 5 bases at V and 0 bases at J, with 11 bases between. This CDR3 has 15 residues. Per germline, CDR1 LNHDA and CDR2 SQIVND (reference sequence). CDR3 protein: CASSPTAHSNQPQHF. Written as DNA, the CDR3 is TGTGCCAGTAGTCCGACAGCACATAGCAATCAGCCCCAGCATTTT.

This clone was recorded only once. The genes are TRBV5-4 and TRBJ2-5, with 8 bases fitting TRBD2. Unmatched junction bases numbered 9, after V lost 3 bases and J lost 2 bases. Per germline, CDR1 SGHNT and CDR2 YYREEE (reference sequence). The CDR3 has 16 amino acids. Here the CDR3 reads CASSSPRGLEQETQYF. CDR3 coding DNA: TGTGCCAGCAGCTCACCCCGGGGACTAGAACAAGAGACCCAGTACTTC.

This chain links TRBV28 with TRBJ2-5; a weak D match, TRBD2 (5 bases). CDR1 is MDHEN, CDR2 SYDVKM, per germline. The CDR3 loop spans 13 amino acids. V was trimmed by 5 bases and J by 4 bases, leaving 11 bases between them. In DNA form, the CDR3 reads TGTGCCAGCAGTAGGAGCGGTGGAGAGACCCAGTACTTC. Protein: CASSRSGGETQYF.

J is TRBJ2-3 and V is TRBV7-9; 13 bases fit TRBD2. The J segment lost 2 bases and the V segment lost 3 bases, leaving 2 bases of the junction unmatched. Germline loops: CDR1 SEHNR, CDR2 FQNEAQ (reference sequence). This CDR3 has 16 amino acids. CDR3 DNA: TGTGCCAGCAGCTTCACTAGCGGGAGGGCCACAGATACGCAGTATTTT. Protein sequence: CASSFTSGRATDTQYF.

This sequence joins TRBV6-1 and TRBJ1-5; 7 nucleotides match TRBD1. The CDR3 has 14 amino acids. Germline CDR1 and CDR2: MNHNS and SASEGT. V lost 6 bases, J lost 4 bases, and 6 bases stayed unmatched. The CDR3 loop reads CASSSTGANQPQHF. The CDR3 coding sequence is TGTGCCAGCAGCAGCACAGGGGCAAATCAGCCCCAGCATTTT.

The chain couples TRBV5-1 to TRBJ2-7; the match to TRBD2 covers 7 bases. The CDR3 spans 12 residues. Trimming at V came to 4 bases and at J to 6 bases, leaving 4 bases not matched to a gene. Germline CDR1 SGHRS, CDR2 YFSETQ. The CDR3 region is CASSPPGGEQYF. DNA for the CDR3: TGCGCCAGCAGCCCCCCGGGGGGCGAGCAGTACTTC. Looking up the rest from reference TRBV5-1 and TRBJ2-7 gives the full variable domain: KAGVTQTPRYLIKTRGQQVTLSCSPISGHRSVSWYQQTPGQGLQFLFEYFSETQRNKGNFPGRFSGRQFSNSRSEMNVSTLELGDSALYLCASSPPGGEQYFGPGTRLTVT.

This chain joins TRBV5-6 and TRBJ1-2; D is ambiguous. The CDR3 has 13 residues. The V gene's germline CDR1 is SGHDT and CDR2 YYEEEE. Trimming removed 4 bases from V and 5 bases from J, with 12 bases in between. The CDR3 here is CASSPLAAYGYTF. The CDR3 region has the DNA TGTGCCAGCAGCCCCCTGGCGGCTTATGGCTACACCTTC.

This sequence joins TRBV9 and TRBJ2-7, with a tentative D call TRBD2 (6 bases). Germline loops: CDR1 SGDLS, CDR2 YYNGEE. V was cut by 2 bases and J by 4 bases, with 10 bases left in between. The CDR3 loop spans 13 amino acids. The CDR3: CASSVGEEYEQYF. The CDR3, as DNA: TGTGCCAGCAGCGTTGGGGAGGAATACGAGCAGTACTTC.

The rearrangement links TRBV2 to TRBJ1-6; D gene uncertain. Trimming took 0 bases from V and 2 from J, leaving 8 bases between them. In germline, CDR1 is SNHLY, CDR2 FYNNEI. The CDR3 length is 16 residues. CDR3 sequence reads: CASSEARYTYNSPLHF. The CDR3 region has the DNA TGTGCCAGCAGTGAAGCGCGGTACACCTATAATTCACCCCTCCACTTT.

This clone came up a few times. This sequence joins TRBV7-9 and TRBJ1-1; D ambiguous. This CDR3 is built from 16 residues. Trimming cost V 4 bases and J 3 bases, with 18 bases left between them. In germline, CDR1 is SEHNR, CDR2 FQNEAQ (reference sequence). The CDR3 sequence is CASSSTRERRDTEAFF. The CDR3 nucleotides read TGTGCCAGCAGCTCGACGAGGGAACGAAGGGACACTGAAGCTTTCTTT.

The chain links TRBV5-6 to TRBJ2-1, with 7 bases identical to TRBD2. The trim removed 5 bases at V and 9 bases at J, leaving 5 bases unmatched. The CDR3 loop spans 12 amino acids. In germline, CDR1 is SGHDT, CDR2 YYEEEE. The CDR3 is CASSQPSGEQFF. The CDR3 DNA is TGTGCCAGCAGTCAACCTAGCGGTGAGCAGTTCTTC.

This clone is a singleton in its sample. Other DNA sequences in this specimen translate into the identical CDR3. The gene calls are TRBV7-9 and TRBJ1-1; a possible D gene is TRBD1 (5 bases). This CDR3 is 14 amino acids long. Trimming cost V 5 bases and J 0 bases, with 10 bases left between them. In germline, CDR1 is SEHNR, CDR2 FQNEAQ (reference sequence). The CDR3 reads CASSPQGMNTEAFF. In DNA form, the CDR3 reads TGTGCCAGCAGCCCCCAGGGTATGAACACTGAAGCTTTCTTT. The full variable domain, with the rest looked up from reference TRBV7-9 and TRBJ1-1, is DTGVSQNPRHKITKRGQNVTFRCDPISEHNRLYWYRQTLGQGPEFLTYFQNEAQLEKSRLLSDRFSAERPKGSFSTLEIQRTEQGDSAMYLCASSPQGMNTEAFFGQGTRLTVV.

This clone was seen once. V and J are TRBV5-1 and TRBJ2-5; a weak D match, TRBD2 (6 bases). Trimming pared 2 bases from V and 5 bases from J, leaving 13 bases between. CDR1 is SGHRS, CDR2 YFSETQ, per germline. The CDR3 is 14 amino acids. The CDR3: CASSFGGSGETQYF. Here the CDR3 DNA reads TGCGCCAGCAGCTTCGGGGGTAGTGGGGAGACCCAGTACTTC.

This sequence joins TRBV5-1 and TRBJ1-1, with 7 nucleotides matching TRBD1. Germline trimming cut 1 base from V and 4 bases from J; bases unmatched to any gene: 10. This CDR3 is 16 amino acids long. CDR1 and CDR2 (germline): SGHRS, YFSETQ. The CDR3 bases are TGCGCCAGCAGCTTGCAGGGGGGCCTTGGAGGCACTGAAGCTTTCTTT. Translating gives CASSLQGGLGGTEAFF.

Remarks on this clone: Germline and junction disagree at one end, which may indicate a read error. This chain uses TRBV7-3 with TRBJ2-3; D remains ambiguous. CDR3 length: 13 residues. The germline gives CDR1 SGHTA, CDR2 FQGTGA. CDR3 sequence (DNA): TGTGCCAGCAGGTTAACCCCCTCGGATACGCAGTATTTT. Protein product: CASRLTPSDTQYF.